This T cell receptor beta chain appears in the sequencing data of a study of blood T cell repertoires in COVID-19. Overall study: There were acute and convalescent COVID-19 samples, and they came from the United States, Italy and Spain. Sources were T cells, B-cell-depleted T cells, or PBMCs; the material itself was cDNA or gDNA.

Original processing notes: Amplification with reference gene primers provided the estimates of nucleated cell counts. The table came from immunoSEQ multiplex PCR; TCRdb's copy has only in-frame clones and leaves some out. Clone size and the V and J calls come from that table; the DNA yielded D and trimming. The sample contains tens of thousands of clones, over 70% of which appear only once. Germline V gives CDR1 SGHRS, CDR2 YFSETQ. The V and J ends lost 4 bases and 0 bases respectively, with 16 bases between them. This CDR3 has 17 amino acids. Specimen: peripheral blood. This receptor was taken from a man aged 50 to 59 with active COVID-19. The rearrangement links TRBV5-1 to TRBJ1-4; no firm D call. This CDR3 reads CASSTGQAIATNEKLFF. DNA for the CDR3: TGCGCCAGCAGCACCGGCCAGGCTATTGCAACTAATGAAAAACTGTTTTTT.